The entry below gives a single TCR beta chain sequence along with its context. The antigen remains unidentified. TCRdb reanalysed the RT-PCR reads using MiXCR and keeps one entry per CDR3 protein. The table records around 790,000 distinct CDR3 sequences, about 20% of them present only once. These data originate in a study of response to subunit inactivated influenza vaccine. Study observations and caveats: The authors offered the suggestion that each seasonal influenza vaccination recruits few new T cells.

Sequencing used PBMCs from blood, obtained around 5 days after vaccination. This TCR derives from a man aged 50 to 60 who received an inactivated influenza vaccine.

CDR3 nucleotide sequence: TGCAGTGCCCCCGGGGGTAGCGGGGGGAGTGATACGCAGTATTTT. This encodes CSAPGGSGGSDTQYF. The chain uses TRBV20-1 and TRBJ2-3; 10 bases match TRBD2. Trimming cost V 6 bases and J 6 bases; bases outside gene matches: 12. CDR1 and CDR2 from the germline V gene are DFQATT and SNEGSKA (reference sequence). This CDR3 is built from 15 residues.